This paragraph reports one T cell receptor beta chain. Its matching antigen is unknown. Roughly 200 ng DNA, 30,000 or so T cell genomes, went into each sorted-subset replicate PCR. Sequenced by immunoSEQ multiplex PCR; TCRdb stores in-frame clones only, minus some. The data contain about 2.5 million clones, 92% of them singletons. These data come from a study of shared clonotypes between healthy human individuals. Whole-study results and caveats: Naive subsets tended to show greater estimated richness than memory subsets. Enrolling few donors narrowed the genetic and exposure-history diversity that was represented. Naive CD4 clonotypes were shared across several donors at about 5%.

This clonotype was obtained from a man between 18 and 35 years old in good health. Some clones in this sample may be carry-over from other donors' samples. The source material was naive CD4+ T cells from PBMCs. Subset in this sample: CD45RA+ positively selected.

The CDR3 DNA is TGTGCCAGCAGCGGTCAGGGTACCGGGGAGCTGTTTTTT. As protein: CASSGQGTGELFF. The chain is built from TRBV9 and TRBJ2-2; the D gene is possibly TRBD1 (5 bases). Trimming cost V 3 bases and J 5 bases, with 8 bases left between them. This CDR3 comprises 13 residues. CDR1 and CDR2 from the germline V gene are SGDLS and YYNGEE.